These T cell receptor beta chains were read from a single sample in a study of beta chain features in type 1 diabetes. The table came from immunoSEQ multiplex PCR; TCRdb's copy has only in-frame clones and leaves some out. The top ten hold about 0.016% of the sample, which has some 350,000 clones, roughly 14% seen once. Material for sequencing was naive CD4+ T cells from blood. Every receptor here comes from a woman aged 18-29 years with type 1 diabetes. Each CDR3 is given with its conserved first and last residue. A D gene is named only where the DNA matches it firmly. Part of the rows lack a size; the others show once, few, many or a class for expanded clones.

J gene: TRBJ2-2
V gene: TRBV28
D gene: TRBD1
clone size: .
CDR3 DNA: TGTGCCAGCGGGGACAGGGCGAACACCGGGGAGCTGTTTTTT
CDR3 protein: CASGDRANTGELFF

J gene: TRBJ2-7
V gene: TRBV19
D gene: TRBD2
clone size: .
CDR3 DNA: TGTGCCAGTAGTTCGGCTAGCGGGAGGCTTACCTACGAGCAGTACTTC
CDR3 protein: CASSSASGRLTYEQYF

J gene: TRBJ2-1
V gene: TRBV4-3
D gene: TRBD2
clone size: .
CDR3 DNA: TGCGCCAGCAGCCGAGAAGGGACTAGCGGATACAATGAGCAGTTCTTC
CDR3 protein: CASSREGTSGYNEQFF

J gene: TRBJ2-5
V gene: TRBV2
D gene: .
clone size: .
CDR3 DNA: TGTGCCAGCAGTTATGACAGGTTCCAAGAGACCCAGTACTTC
CDR3 protein: CASSYDRFQETQYF

J gene: TRBJ1-2
V gene: TRBV10-3
D gene: .
clone size: .
CDR3 DNA: TGTGCCATCAGTGAGTCGATGAGGGACTATGGCTACACCTTC
CDR3 protein: CAISESMRDYGYTF

J gene: TRBJ1-2
V gene: TRBV25-1
D gene: .
clone size: .
CDR3 DNA: TGTGCCAGCAGTGACCAATCCTATGGCTACACCTTC
CDR3 protein: CASSDQSYGYTF

J gene: TRBJ2-5
V gene: TRBV7-2
D gene: .
clone size: few
CDR3 DNA: TGTGCCAGCAGCGCTCGGGTCCCGGAAGAGACCCAGTACTTC
CDR3 protein: CASSARVPEETQYF

J gene: TRBJ2-5
V gene: TRBV5-6
D gene: TRBD2
clone size: .
CDR3 DNA: TGTGCCAGCAGCATCCGGACTAGCGGGAGGGCCGCAGAGACCCAGTACTTC
CDR3 protein: CASSIRTSGRAAETQYF

J gene: TRBJ2-1
V gene: TRBV5-1
D gene: .
clone size: .
CDR3 DNA: TGCGCCAGCAGCCCCGGAGTGGGTAATGAGCAGTTCTTC
CDR3 protein: CASSPGVGNEQFF

J gene: TRBJ2-1
V gene: TRBV11-2
D gene: TRBD2
clone size: .
CDR3 DNA: TGTGCCAGCAGCTCTGGGACTAGCGGGAGGATCAATGAGCAGTTCTTC
CDR3 protein: CASSSGTSGRINEQFF

J gene: TRBJ1-1
V gene: TRBV28
D gene: .
clone size: .
CDR3 DNA: TGTGCCAGCACTGGAGGGGAAGGGACTGAAGCTTTCTTT
CDR3 protein: CASTGGEGTEAFF

J gene: TRBJ2-7
V gene: TRBV5-4
D gene: .
clone size: .
CDR3 DNA: TGTGCCAGCAGCTCGCCGACTTACCGGGGGAACGAGCAGTACTTC
CDR3 protein: CASSSPTYRGNEQYF

J gene: TRBJ1-1
V gene: TRBV7-2
D gene: .
clone size: few
CDR3 DNA: TGTGCCAGCAGCTTAGGACAGAACACTGAAGCTTTCTTT
CDR3 protein: CASSLGQNTEAFF

J gene: TRBJ2-3
V gene: TRBV5-4
D gene: .
clone size: few
CDR3 DNA: TGTGCCAGCAGAGGACAGACCAGCACAGATACGCAGTATTTT
CDR3 protein: CASRGQTSTDTQYF

J gene: TRBJ2-1
V gene: TRBV7-3
D gene: TRBD2
clone size: .
CDR3 DNA: TGTGCCAGCAGCGGCATGGGCGGGAGGGGATACAATGAGCAGTTCTTC
CDR3 protein: CASSGMGGRGYNEQFF

J gene: TRBJ2-7
V gene: TRBV11-2
D gene: .
clone size: few
CDR3 DNA: TGTGCCAGCAGCTTAGCGAAACGCGCTCCCGTGACTAGTCGAGGCGAGCAGTACTTC
CDR3 protein: CASSLAKRAPVTSRGEQYF

J gene: TRBJ2-2
V gene: TRBV5-1
D gene: .
clone size: few
CDR3 DNA: TGCGCCAGCAGGCCACAGGGAACGAACACCGGGGAGCTGTTTTTT
CDR3 protein: CASRPQGTNTGELFF

J gene: TRBJ1-5
V gene: TRBV30
D gene: .
clone size: .
CDR3 DNA: TGTGCCTGGAGCGCCGGAGAGGGCCCGAGAAATCAGCCCCAGCATTTT
CDR3 protein: CAWSAGEGPRNQPQHF

J gene: TRBJ1-1
V gene: TRBV11-2
D gene: .
clone size: few
CDR3 DNA: TGTGCCAGCAGCTTCACAGAGAGCACTGAAGCTTTCTTT
CDR3 protein: CASSFTESTEAFF

J gene: TRBJ1-2
V gene: TRBV29-1
D gene: .
clone size: few
CDR3 DNA: TGCAGCGTTGGGACCCAGGGAACAGAGCAAAACTATGGCTACACCTTC
CDR3 protein: CSVGTQGTEQNYGYTF

J gene: TRBJ2-7
V gene: TRBV9
D gene: TRBD1
clone size: few
CDR3 DNA: TGTGCCAGCAGCGCCGGGACAGGAAACTACGAGCAGTACTTC
CDR3 protein: CASSAGTGNYEQYF

J gene: TRBJ1-1
V gene: TRBV1
D gene: .
clone size: .
CDR3 DNA: TGCACCAGCAGCCAACTCGGACAGGGTGAGACTGAAGCTTTCTTT
CDR3 protein: CTSSQLGQGETEAFF

J gene: TRBJ2-4
V gene: TRBV7-9
D gene: .
clone size: .
CDR3 DNA: TGTGCCAGCAGCTCCCGACTAGTCTCGGGGAACATTCAGTACTTC
CDR3 protein: CASSSRLVSGNIQYF

J gene: TRBJ2-3
V gene: TRBV29-1
D gene: .
clone size: .
CDR3 DNA: TGCAGCGTTGTCAGGCAGGGCGTTGCAGATACGCAGTATTTT
CDR3 protein: CSVVRQGVADTQYF

J gene: TRBJ2-7
V gene: TRBV19
D gene: TRBD1
clone size: .
CDR3 DNA: TGTGCCAGTAGTATCTCTCCCGGGACAGGGGATTACGAGCAGTACTTC
CDR3 protein: CASSISPGTGDYEQYF

J gene: TRBJ1-4
V gene: TRBV15
D gene: TRBD1
clone size: .
CDR3 DNA: TGTGCCACCAGCAGAGGACAGGGGGCTAATGAAAAACTGTTTTTT
CDR3 protein: CATSRGQGANEKLFF

J gene: TRBJ2-7
V gene: TRBV7-6
D gene: .
clone size: .
CDR3 DNA: TGTGCCAGCAGCTCTCCCCCGGGACTGATCTACGAGCAGTACTTC
CDR3 protein: CASSSPPGLIYEQYF

J gene: TRBJ2-1
V gene: TRBV2
D gene: TRBD2
clone size: few
CDR3 DNA: TGTGCCAGCAGTGAACGCGGGAGGGAGAGATACAATGAGCAGTTCTTC
CDR3 protein: CASSERGRERYNEQFF

J gene: TRBJ2-5
V gene: TRBV13
D gene: .
clone size: .
CDR3 DNA: TGTGCCAGCAGCCCAGGGCCCCAAGAGACCCAGTACTTC
CDR3 protein: CASSPGPQETQYF

J gene: TRBJ2-3
V gene: TRBV4-3
D gene: TRBD1
clone size: few
CDR3 DNA: TGCGCCAGCAGCCAAAGAGGGGGCCTGTCAGATACGCAGTATTTT
CDR3 protein: CASSQRGGLSDTQYF

J gene: TRBJ2-4
V gene: TRBV11-2
D gene: .
clone size: .
CDR3 DNA: TGTGCCAGCAGGAGGGTGGCCAAAAACATTCAGTACTTC
CDR3 protein: CASRRVAKNIQYF

J gene: TRBJ2-1
V gene: TRBV29-1
D gene: .
clone size: few
CDR3 DNA: TGCAGCGTTGAACGACTGGCGAGGGACAATGAGCAGTTCTTC
CDR3 protein: CSVERLARDNEQFF

J gene: TRBJ1-4
V gene: TRBV7-9
D gene: .
clone size: .
CDR3 DNA: TGTGCCAGCAGTCGGCATACAGGGCCCACTAATGAAAAACTGTTTTTT
CDR3 protein: CASSRHTGPTNEKLFF

J gene: TRBJ2-5
V gene: TRBV29-1
D gene: .
clone size: few
CDR3 DNA: TGCAGCGTTGGGGGGACTCCGGGGGTGGAGACCCAGTACTTC
CDR3 protein: CSVGGTPGVETQYF

J gene: TRBJ1-2
V gene: TRBV19
D gene: .
clone size: few
CDR3 DNA: TGTGCCAGTAGTATGATGGACAGTGGAATCTATGGCTACACCTTC
CDR3 protein: CASSMMDSGIYGYTF

J gene: TRBJ2-5
V gene: TRBV29-1
D gene: .
clone size: few
CDR3 DNA: TGCAGCGTTGCAAGTAGGGGGGGGGAGACCCAGTACTTC
CDR3 protein: CSVASRGGETQYF

J gene: TRBJ2-3
V gene: TRBV6-5
D gene: .
clone size: .
CDR3 DNA: TGTGCCAGCAGTTACCCGGGGGAGGGCACAGATACGCAGTATTTT
CDR3 protein: CASSYPGEGTDTQYF

J gene: TRBJ2-5
V gene: TRBV11-2
D gene: TRBD2
clone size: .
CDR3 DNA: TGTGCCAGCAGCTTAATAGCGGGGCCTTGGGAGACCCAGTACTTC
CDR3 protein: CASSLIAGPWETQYF

J gene: TRBJ2-1
V gene: TRBV5-1
D gene: TRBD2
clone size: few
CDR3 DNA: TGCGCCAGCAGTCAACCTCCTTCGACTAGCGGGAGGGTAAATGAGCAGTTCTTC
CDR3 protein: CASSQPPSTSGRVNEQFF

J gene: TRBJ2-3
V gene: TRBV28
D gene: TRBD1
clone size: .
CDR3 DNA: TGTGCCAGCGGAGTTCTACCGGGACAGGGTCCAGATACGCAGTATTTT
CDR3 protein: CASGVLPGQGPDTQYF

J gene: TRBJ1-1
V gene: TRBV27
D gene: TRBD1
clone size: .
CDR3 DNA: TGTGCCAGCAACCTCTACCGGGACAGCACTGAAGCTTTCTTT
CDR3 protein: CASNLYRDSTEAFF

J gene: TRBJ2-3
V gene: TRBV6-5
D gene: TRBD2
clone size: few
CDR3 DNA: TGTGCCAGCACCCCGGGACTAGCGACAGATACGCAGTATTTT
CDR3 protein: CASTPGLATDTQYF

J gene: TRBJ1-2
V gene: TRBV15
D gene: .
clone size: few
CDR3 DNA: TGTGCCACCAGCAGAGATGAGACAAATGGCTACACCTTC
CDR3 protein: CATSRDETNGYTF

J gene: TRBJ2-7
V gene: TRBV11-2
D gene: TRBD2
clone size: .
CDR3 DNA: TGTGCCAGCAGGGGACTAGCGGGTTACGAGCAGTACTTC
CDR3 protein: CASRGLAGYEQYF

J gene: TRBJ1-2
V gene: TRBV18
D gene: TRBD1
clone size: .
CDR3 DNA: TGTGCCAGCTCACCAATCCAGGGGGATATGGATGGCTACACCTTC
CDR3 protein: CASSPIQGDMDGYTF

J gene: TRBJ2-3
V gene: TRBV6-5
D gene: .
clone size: few
CDR3 DNA: TGTGCCAGCAGTACCCAGTTCAGCACAGATACGCAGTATTTT
CDR3 protein: CASSTQFSTDTQYF

J gene: TRBJ2-3
V gene: TRBV7-2
D gene: TRBD2
clone size: .
CDR3 DNA: TGTGCCAGCAGGCTGGGCCTAGCGGGAGGGCAGGATACGCAGTATTTT
CDR3 protein: CASRLGLAGGQDTQYF

J gene: TRBJ2-5
V gene: TRBV7-9
D gene: TRBD1
clone size: .
CDR3 DNA: TGTGCCAGCAGCCCCGGACAGGGACTGGGGACCCAGTACTTC
CDR3 protein: CASSPGQGLGTQYF

J gene: TRBJ2-1
V gene: TRBV19
D gene: TRBD2
clone size: .
CDR3 DNA: TGTGCCAGCCGTTTAGCGGGAGCCCGGAATGAGCAGTTCTTC
CDR3 protein: CASRLAGARNEQFF

J gene: TRBJ1-2
V gene: TRBV4-1
D gene: .
clone size: .
CDR3 DNA: TGCGCCAGCAGCCAAGACTCGCGGTACACCTTC
CDR3 protein: CASSQDSRYTF

J gene: TRBJ2-1
V gene: TRBV12-5
D gene: TRBD2
clone size: .
CDR3 DNA: TGTGCTAGTGGTTTGGTACTGAGCGGGAGAGGCGATGAGCAGTTCTTC
CDR3 protein: CASGLVLSGRGDEQFF

J gene: TRBJ2-2
V gene: TRBV11-2
D gene: TRBD1
clone size: few
CDR3 DNA: TGTGCCAGCAGACGACCCGGGACAGGGGCTATAGACACCGGGGAGCTGTTTTTT
CDR3 protein: CASRRPGTGAIDTGELFF

J gene: TRBJ1-2
V gene: TRBV18
D gene: TRBD1
clone size: .
CDR3 DNA: TGTGCCAGCTCACCACCCCACTCCTCAGGGGGCTATGGCTACACCTTC
CDR3 protein: CASSPPHSSGGYGYTF

J gene: TRBJ1-2
V gene: TRBV7-9
D gene: .
clone size: .
CDR3 DNA: TGTGCCAGCAGCCCACAAAATTCTAACTATGGCTACACCTTC
CDR3 protein: CASSPQNSNYGYTF

J gene: TRBJ2-1
V gene: TRBV19
D gene: .
clone size: .
CDR3 DNA: TGTGCCAGCCGGGACACCCAGTACAATGAGCAGTTCTTC
CDR3 protein: CASRDTQYNEQFF

J gene: TRBJ1-2
V gene: TRBV7-9
D gene: .
clone size: few
CDR3 DNA: TGTGCCAGCAGCTATACACAGGAAACCTATGGCTACACCTTC
CDR3 protein: CASSYTQETYGYTF

J gene: TRBJ2-5
V gene: TRBV9
D gene: TRBD2
clone size: .
CDR3 DNA: TGTGCCAGCAGCATATTAGCGGGAGAACGTGGGGAGACCCAGTACTTC
CDR3 protein: CASSILAGERGETQYF